Sequencing of this T cell receptor beta chain was carried out in a study of identical twins. Whole-study results and caveats: These conclusions were based on statistical analysis (cross-sectional, not following the same donors).

Deletions cut 11 bases from V and 1 base from J, with 17 bases between. The germline V gene encodes CDR1 ENHRY and CDR2 SYGVKD. There are 15 residues in the CDR3. The sample holds many counts of this clonotype. Its antigen is unidentified. MiXCR, applied by TCRdb to the 5' RACE reads, yields one record per CDR3 protein. The data show 570,000 or so distinct CDR3 sequences, with 9.5% to 10% seen just once and approximately 3.2% held by the top ten. This sample was shared with a second study, whose subject was yellow fever vaccine responses in identical twins.

J is TRBJ2-2 and V is TRBV10-3, with D perhaps assigned TRBD1 or TRBD2 (5 bases each). This sequence was found in a woman between 18 and 30 years old in good health. Material for sequencing was PBMCs. The CDR3 reads CASGWVGENTGELFF. DNA for the CDR3: TGTGCCTCTGGCTGGGTGGGGGAGAACACCGGGGAGCTGTTTTTT.